The source of this T cell receptor (beta chain) is a study of PD-1 blockade in classical Hodgkin lymphoma. Study observations and caveats: Factors driving the repertoire differences, possibly disease activity or prior therapy, remain undefined. Patients were excluded if nivolumab began under 1 year after ASCT (the autologous transplant). TCR diversity in CD4+, not CD8+, cells rose significantly by C4D1.

Germline V gene lookup returns CDR1 MDHEN and CDR2 SYDVKM. The CDR3 has 13 amino acids. The V end was cut by 1 base, the J end by 4 bases, with 7 bases between. TCRdb keeps only in-frame clones here, not all; method: immunoSEQ multiplex PCR. The profile shows more than 4,000 clones, roughly two thirds of them singletons. Concerning this clone itself: Its antigen is unknown.

As to time point: cycle 4 day 1 (C4D1), after about 6 weeks of nivolumab. Following autologous stem cell transplantation, relapse occurred in every patient, and exposure to brentuximab vedotin varied. This sequence originates from a human donor with classical Hodgkin lymphoma. This sample comprised peripheral blood mononuclear cells (PBMCs), obtained before the fourth cycle of nivolumab. The V call is TRBV28, the J call TRBJ1-2, with D possibly being TRBD1 (5 bases). CDR3 nucleotides: TGTGCCAGCAGTTTATACAGGAGCTATGGCTACACCTTC. Translating it yields CASSLYRSYGYTF.